This TCR beta chain was documented in a study of identical twins. TCRdb reprocessed the 5' RACE reads via MiXCR and lists one record per CDR3 protein. The table has 410,000 or so distinct CDR3 sequences, around a sixth seen once. Comments on this clonotype: Its target is unknown.

Whole-study findings and limits: Cross-sectional statistical analysis, not tracking of the same donors, underpinned the conclusions. The models gave estimates that fell short of the out-of-frame TCR alpha sharing seen in monozygotic twins.

The sequence was obtained from a man in his forties or fifties in good health. The sequenced sample was naive T cells sorted from blood.

The CDR3, as DNA: TGCAGTGCTACCTCGGGACAGGGGTCCTACAATGAGCAGTTCTTC. This encodes CSATSGQGSYNEQFF. The chain joins TRBV20-1 to TRBJ2-1; 10 nucleotides line up with TRBD1. The ends lost 4 bases at V and 1 base at J; junction bases unmatched: 4. CDR1 and CDR2 from the germline V gene are DFQATT and SNEGSKA (reference sequence). The CDR3 spans 15 residues.